The 29 T cell receptor beta chains in this list originate from one sample, sequenced in a study of T cell responses to AZD1222 COVID-19 vaccine. The method was immunoSEQ multiplex PCR; TCRdb's version includes in-frame clones alone and lacks a portion of them. The table lists about 76,000 clones, approximately 80% of them singletons, with 27% in the top ten. The sample here was peripheral blood, taken 28 days after the second dose of the MenACWY control vaccine. The receptors shown here come from an adult who received the MenACWY meningococcal vaccine as a control.

The CDR3 DNA reads as TGTGCCAGCTCGTCGATCGGCAGAACTAGCAATCAGCCCCAGCATTTT. This encodes CASSSIGRTSNQPQHF. The chain has TRBV2 and TRBJ1-5; no definite D call. CDR1 is SNHLY, CDR2 FYNNEI, per germline. Trimming took 8 bases from V and 0 from J, leaving 17 bases between them. This CDR3 is built from 16 residues.

The chain is built from TRBV5-8 and TRBJ1-5, with 9 nucleotides matching TRBD1. Germline trimming cut 4 bases from V and 6 bases from J; bases unmatched to any gene: 20. Looked up from germline, CDR1 is SGHTS and CDR2 is YDEGEE. This CDR3 region has 19 residues. CDR3 coding DNA: TGTGCCAGCAGCGCGTCCCTACCCCTCCGGGACAGGGATTTTCAGCCCCAGCATTTT. Encoded protein: CASSASLPLRDRDFQPQHF.

This chain joins TRBV28 and TRBJ1-4; perhaps TRBD1 as D (6 bases). CDR3 length: 15 amino acids. Between the trimmed V and J ends, which lost 2 bases and 8 bases, there was a span of 15 bases. Germline CDR1 and CDR2: MDHEN and SYDVKM. This CDR3 is CASSLQGGGREKLFF. CDR3 coding DNA: TGTGCCAGCAGTTTACAGGGAGGGGGAAGGGAAAAACTGTTTTTT.

This chain connects TRBV4-1 to TRBJ2-5; 8 bases match TRBD2. With V trimmed by 5 bases and J by 5 bases, 10 bases remained unmatched. The CDR3 sequence is 15 residues long. In germline, CDR1 is MGHRA, CDR2 YSYEKL. CDR3 nucleotides: TGCGCCAGCAGCGAAGCGGGAGCCCTCCGGGAGACCCAGTACTTC. As protein: CASSEAGALRETQYF.

The V and J genes are TRBV3-1 (or the pseudogene TRBV3-2) and TRBJ1-1, with D hard to call. V lost 3 bases and J lost 2, with 10 bases in between. Germline loops: CDR1 LGHDT, CDR2 YNNKEL (reference sequence). This CDR3 region has 14 residues. The CDR3 sequence is CASSHKTTNTEAFF. CDR3 nucleotide sequence: TGTGCCAGCAGCCATAAGACAACCAACACTGAAGCTTTCTTT.

The chain carries TRBV6-2 or TRBV6-3 and TRBJ2-6; 7 bases are a match to TRBD1. V was clipped by 5 bases and J by 2 bases; unmatched bases: 6. The CDR3 length is 16 residues. The germline V gene has CDR1 MNHEY and CDR2 SVGEGT. CDR3 nucleotide sequence: TGTGCCAGCAGTCCCGGGACAGTTCCTGGGGCCAACGTCCTGACTTTC. This sequence encodes CASSPGTVPGANVLTF.

This clone has only a few counts. The chain has TRBV28 and TRBJ2-7; the D gene could be TRBD1 or TRBD2 (7 bases each). The CDR3 loop spans 17 amino acids. The germline V and J ends were trimmed by 5 bases and 0 bases, with 20 bases remaining between them. The germline gives CDR1 MDHEN, CDR2 SYDVKM. The CDR3: CASSPGRGRAGSYEQYF. The CDR3 DNA reads as TGTGCCAGCAGTCCGGGGAGGGGGCGGGCAGGCTCCTACGAGCAGTACTTC.

This chain connects TRBV11-2 to TRBJ1-6; D is unresolved. Per the germline V gene, CDR1 is SGHAT and CDR2 is FQNNGV. V shed 4 bases and J shed 8 bases, with 15 bases lying between them. The length of the CDR3 is 15 residues. The CDR3, as DNA: TGTGCCAGCAGCTCAGGTGGGGATTCAGATTCACCCCTCCACTTT. Amino acids: CASSSGGDSDSPLHF.

V is TRBV6-5 and J is TRBJ1-2; D is undetermined. The CDR3 consists of 13 residues. Germline V lookup: CDR1 MNHEY, CDR2 SVGAGI. Trimming took off 6 bases at V and 8 bases at J, with 16 bases between the two ends. This CDR3 is CASSPGWARGYTF. In DNA form, the CDR3 reads TGTGCCAGCAGCCCCGGGTGGGCTAGAGGCTACACCTTC.

The chain links TRBV5-5 to TRBJ1-6, with D tentatively TRBD1 (5 bases). The CDR3 has 15 amino acids. Trimming removed 4 bases at V and 6 bases at J, with 14 bases between. CDR1 and CDR2 (germline): SGHKS, YYEKEE (reference sequence). This CDR3 is CASSPSRQGNSPLHF. The CDR3 nucleotides are TGTGCCAGCAGCCCTAGTCGGCAGGGTAATTCACCCCTCCACTTT. The full variable domain, with the rest looked up from reference TRBV5-5 and TRBJ1-6, is DAGVTQSPTHLIKTRGQQVTLRCSPISGHKSVSWYQQVLGQGPQFIFQYYEKEERGRGNFPDRFSARQFPNYSSELNVNALLLGDSALYLCASSPSRQGNSPLHFGNGTRLTVT.

This clone was detected only once. The V and J genes are TRBV9 and TRBJ1-5, with TRBD1 identical over 12 bases. The CDR3 is 19 amino acids. The germline CDR1 and CDR2 sequences are SGDLS and YYNGEE. The junction had 14 bases not matched to a gene; V was cut back by 5 bases and J by 2 bases. The chain's CDR3 is CASRPGQGARGVGNQPQHF. The CDR3 bases are TGTGCCAGCAGACCGGGACAGGGGGCGAGAGGGGTCGGCAATCAGCCCCAGCATTTT. The variable domain in full, completed from reference TRBV9 and TRBJ1-5, reads DSGVTQTPKHLITATGQRVTLRCSPRSGDLSVYWYQQSLDQGLQFLIQYYNGEERAKGNILERFSAQQFPDLHSELNLSSLELGDSALYFCASRPGQGARGVGNQPQHFGDGTRLSIL.

The V and J genes are TRBV4-3 and TRBJ1-1; 7 nucleotides align to TRBD1. This CDR3 region has 14 residues. J was trimmed by 0 bases and V by 6 bases; bases with no gene match: 4. In germline, CDR1 is LGHNA, CDR2 YSLEER. The DNA of the CDR3 is TGCGCCAGCAGTCCCGGGACAGTGAACACTGAAGCTTTCTTT. Amino acid sequence: CASSPGTVNTEAFF.

V gene TRBV6-5 combines with J gene TRBJ2-3, with 9 bases matching TRBD1. Germline CDR1 is MNHEY and CDR2 is SVGAGI. CDR3 size: 14 residues. Germline trimming cut 7 bases from V and 1 base from J; bases unmatched to any gene: 3. The CDR3 coding sequence is TGTGCCAGCAAACAGGGGGCGGGCACAGATACGCAGTATTTT. Translating gives CASKQGAGTDTQYF.

This sequence joins TRBV24-1 and TRBJ2-7; D is unclear. V lost 2 bases and J 1 base, leaving 8 bases between the germline ends. Germline V gene lookup returns CDR1 KGHDR and CDR2 SFDVKD. This CDR3 spans 14 amino acids. The CDR3 DNA reads as TGTGCCACCAGTGATTCGAGTATTTCCTACGAGCAGTACTTC. Encoded protein: CATSDSSISYEQYF.

V usage is TRBV7-2 and J usage is TRBJ1-2, with 8 bases that match TRBD1. The J segment lost 8 bases and the V segment lost 3 bases, leaving 8 bases of the junction unmatched. Germline loops: CDR1 SGHTA, CDR2 FQGNSA. CDR3 length: 14 residues. The CDR3 sequence: CASSFHGQGDGYTF. Here the CDR3 DNA reads TGTGCCAGCAGCTTCCACGGACAGGGAGACGGCTACACCTTC.

V is TRBV7-2 and J is TRBJ1-4, with a possible D match to TRBD1 (6 bases). Germline CDR1 SGHTA, CDR2 FQGNSA. The CDR3 sequence is 14 residues long. With 1 base removed from V and 9 bases from J, the gap between germline ends came to 12 bases. The CDR3 region has the DNA TGTGCCAGCAGCTTAGAACAGGGTGACAAAAAACTGTTTTTT. Amino acids: CASSLEQGDKKLFF.

J is TRBJ1-5 and V is TRBV5-1, with TRBD1 identical over 7 bases. V gave up 1 base and J gave up 5 bases; unmatched junction bases: 6. CDR1 is SGHRS and CDR2 is YFSETQ in the germline V gene. The CDR3 consists of 15 residues. The CDR3 DNA follows: TGCGCCAGCAGCTTGAGGCCAGGGGGGTATCAGCCCCAGCATTTT. This sequence encodes CASSLRPGGYQPQHF.

The CDR3 here is CASGLVGAETQYF. The CDR3 nucleotides read TGTGCTAGTGGTTTGGTAGGGGCGGAGACCCAGTACTTC. This chain uses TRBV12-5 with TRBJ2-5; D possibly corresponds to TRBD1 (5 bases). The CDR3 loop spans 13 amino acids. Trimming removed 0 bases at V and 5 bases at J, with 7 bases between. Germline-derived CDR1 and CDR2 are LGHNT and FRNRAP.

The chain uses TRBV6-1 and TRBJ2-5; D call uncertain. This CDR3 has 11 amino acids. The V and J ends lost 2 bases and 6 bases respectively, with 4 bases between them. Germline V gene sequence: CDR1 MNHNS, CDR2 SASEGT. In nucleotides, the CDR3 is TGTGCCAGCAGTGAATCGCAGACCCAGTACTTC. Translated, it gives CASSESQTQYF.

The chain is built from TRBV10-2 and TRBJ1-5, with D perhaps TRBD1 (5 bases). The CDR3 is 13 residues long. Trimming removed 5 bases from V and 7 bases from J, with 12 bases in between. Looked up from germline, CDR1 is WSHSY and CDR2 is SAAADI. The CDR3 coding sequence is TGCGCCAGCAGTATCGACAGCCACCAGCCCCAGCATTTT. Amino acid sequence: CASSIDSHQPQHF.

This clone was seen only a few times. V is TRBV28 and J is TRBJ1-1; D is possibly TRBD1 (6 bases). The CDR3 contains 17 residues. Trimming removed 1 base from V and 1 base from J, with 16 bases in between. Germline V gene lookup returns CDR1 MDHEN and CDR2 SYDVKM. CDR3 protein: CASSLYFSGQQNTEAFF. The CDR3, as DNA: TGTGCCAGCAGTTTATATTTTTCCGGACAGCAGAACACTGAAGCTTTCTTT.

This clone came up once. The chain uses TRBV19 and TRBJ1-1; 8 nucleotides line up with TRBD1. The CDR3 spans 15 residues. V lost 11 bases and J lost 1; bases outside the gene matches: 12. The germline V gene encodes CDR1 LNHDA and CDR2 SQIVND (reference sequence). In nucleotides, the CDR3 is TGTGCCGACCACAGGGGGGCCCTTACGAACACTGAAGCTTTCTTT. This translates into CADHRGALTNTEAFF. Full variable domain (missing parts from reference TRBV19 and TRBJ1-1): DGGITQSPKYLFRKEGQNVTLSCEQNLNHDAMYWYRQDPGQGLRLIYYSQIVNDFQKGDIAEGYSVSREKKESFPLTVTSAQKNPTAFYLCADHRGALTNTEAFFGQGTRLTVV.

This chain uses TRBV19 with TRBJ1-5; D is uncertain. The CDR3 is 15 amino acids. CDR1 and CDR2 (germline): LNHDA, SQIVND (reference sequence). V was shortened by 1 base and J by 3 bases, with 10 bases between the two germline ends. CDR3: CASSIGQIPNQPQHF. Here the CDR3 DNA reads TGTGCCAGTAGTATAGGCCAGATCCCCAATCAGCCCCAGCATTTT. Together with reference TRBV19 and TRBJ1-5, the CDR3 gives the full variable domain: DGGITQSPKYLFRKEGQNVTLSCEQNLNHDAMYWYRQDPGQGLRLIYYSQIVNDFQKGDIAEGYSVSREKKESFPLTVTSAQKNPTAFYLCASSIGQIPNQPQHFGDGTRLSIL.

This clone was seen a handful of times. This CDR3 reads CASSYGPNPTDGYTF. DNA of the CDR3: TGTGCCAGCAGTTACGGGCCGAACCCCACCGATGGCTACACCTTC. V is TRBV6-5 and J is TRBJ1-2, with D unclear. Trimming removed 2 bases at V and 6 bases at J, with 16 bases between. CDR1 MNHEY and CDR2 SVGAGI come from the germline V gene. The CDR3 covers 15 residues.

The chain couples TRBV29-1 to TRBJ2-1, with TRBD1 matching 9 bases. Germline lookup yields CDR1 SQVTM and CDR2 ANQGSEA. The length of the CDR3 is 14 residues. J was trimmed by 8 bases and V by 5 bases; bases with no gene match: 10. The CDR3 bases are TGCAGCGTTATACGAACAGGGGGCTCGTATGAGCAGTTCTTC. The encoded protein is CSVIRTGGSYEQFF.

The V and J genes are TRBV6-5 and TRBJ2-7, with no clear D. Per germline, CDR1 MNHEY and CDR2 SVGAGI. Trimming stripped 5 bases from V and 3 bases from J, with 5 bases between. This CDR3 is built from 11 residues. The CDR3 DNA is TGTGCCAGCAGTAATTACTACGAGCAGTACTTC. Translation: CASSNYYEQYF.

This chain uses TRBV2 with TRBJ2-1; 7 positions match TRBD2. The germline CDR1 and CDR2 sequences are SNHLY and FYNNEI. Trimming removed 6 bases from V and 3 bases from J; junction bases left unmatched: 8. The CDR3 loop spans 15 amino acids. The CDR3 sequence is CASRRIGLDYNEQFF. DNA of the CDR3: TGTGCCAGCAGGAGGATCGGACTAGACTACAATGAGCAGTTCTTC. Full variable domain (rest looked up from reference TRBV2 and TRBJ2-1): EPEVTQTPSHQVTQMGQEVILRCVPISNHLYFYWYRQILGQKVEFLVSFYNNEISEKSEIFDDQFSVERPDGSNFTLKIRSTKLEDSAMYFCASRRIGLDYNEQFFGPGTRLTVL.

This chain uses TRBV27 with TRBJ1-1; 9 bases are shared with TRBD1. After removal of 5 bases from V and 10 bases from J, the junction contained 5 bases not matched to a gene. Germline lookup yields CDR1 MNHEY and CDR2 SMNVEV (reference sequence). The CDR3 is 12 residues long. In DNA, the CDR3 is TGTGCCAGCAGTCCGGGACAGGGCAGAGCTTTCTTT. It is translated as CASSPGQGRAFF.

The chain employs TRBV30 and TRBJ2-7, with D possibly called TRBD1 or TRBD2 (5 bases each). CDR3 length: 14 amino acids. Trimming stripped 2 bases from V and 7 bases from J, with 18 bases between. Germline CDR1 GTSNPN, CDR2 SVGIG (reference sequence). CDR3 protein: CAWSKKGSLREQYF. The CDR3 bases are TGTGCCTGGAGTAAAAAGGGGAGCTTGAGGGAGCAGTACTTC.